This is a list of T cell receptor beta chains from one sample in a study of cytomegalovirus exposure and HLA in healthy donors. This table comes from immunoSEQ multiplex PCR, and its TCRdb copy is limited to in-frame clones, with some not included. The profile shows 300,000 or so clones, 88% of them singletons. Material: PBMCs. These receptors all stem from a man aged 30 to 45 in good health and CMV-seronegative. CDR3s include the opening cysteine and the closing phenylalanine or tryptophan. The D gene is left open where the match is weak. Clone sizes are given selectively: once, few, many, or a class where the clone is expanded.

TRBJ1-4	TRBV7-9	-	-	TGTGCCAGCAGCGTGACAGTTGGGAATGAAAAACTGTTTTTT	CASSVTVGNEKLFF
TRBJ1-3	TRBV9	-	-	TGTGCCAGCAGCACCCGGGAGGGAAGGTTTGGAAACACCATATATTTT	CASSTREGRFGNTIYF
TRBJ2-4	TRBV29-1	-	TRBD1	TGCAGCGTTTGTCGACAGGGGGAGGGAGCCAAAAACATTCAGTACTTC	CSVCRQGEGAKNIQYF
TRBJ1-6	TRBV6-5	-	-	TGTGCCAGCAGGACAGACCGTGTTTCACCCCTCCACTTT	CASRTDRVSPLHF
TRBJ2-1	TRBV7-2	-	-	TGTGCCAGCAGTCGAGCGCCCTCCTACAATGAGCAGTTCTTC	CASSRAPSYNEQFF
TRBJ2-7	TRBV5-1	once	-	TGCGCCAGCAGCTTGGTAGCAGGGTCGTCATACGAGCAGTACTTC	CASSLVAGSSYEQYF
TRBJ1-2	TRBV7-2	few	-	TGTGCCAGCAGCTTAGGACAGTTTTATGGCTACACCTTC	CASSLGQFYGYTF
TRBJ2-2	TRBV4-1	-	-	TGCGCCAGCAGCCAAGGGGAAGCGGTCGGGGAGCTGTTTTTT	CASSQGEAVGELFF
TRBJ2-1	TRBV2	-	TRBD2	TGTGCCAGCAGTAAAGAGCGGGGATCCTACAATGAGCAGTTCTTC	CASSKERGSYNEQFF
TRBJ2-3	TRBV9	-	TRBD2	TGTGCCAGCAGCCTCGAGCGGGGGCGGGCAGATACGCAGTATTTT	CASSLERGRADTQYF
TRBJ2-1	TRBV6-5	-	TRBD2	TGTGCCAGCAGTGGGGACTATGTTGCTGAGCAGTTCTTC	CASSGDYVAEQFF
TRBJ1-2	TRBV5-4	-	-	TGTGCCAGCAGCTTGGGACTCACGGGCTACACCTTC	CASSLGLTGYTF
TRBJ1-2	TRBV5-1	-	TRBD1	TGCGCCAGCAGCTTGTCCCCGGACAGGTTTAACTATGGCTACACCTTC	CASSLSPDRFNYGYTF
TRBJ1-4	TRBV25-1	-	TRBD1	TGTGCCAGCAGTAAAGGACAGGGACCAACTAATGAAAAACTGTTTTTT	CASSKGQGPTNEKLFF
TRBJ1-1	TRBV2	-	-	TGTGCCAAAGCGAAGGGGTATAACACTGAAGCTTTCTTT	CAKAKGYNTEAFF
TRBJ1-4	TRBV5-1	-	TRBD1	TGCGCCAGCAGCTTCGGACAGGGTAATGAAAAACTGTTTTTT	CASSFGQGNEKLFF
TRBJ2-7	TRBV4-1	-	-	TGCGCCAGCAGCCACCCCGTTGGAGGGGTATACGAGCAGTACTTC	CASSHPVGGVYEQYF
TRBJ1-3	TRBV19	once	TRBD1	TGTGCCAGTAGTGTCGGACAGGGGCGGTTAGGAAACACCATATATTTT	CASSVGQGRLGNTIYF
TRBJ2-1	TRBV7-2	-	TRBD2	TGTGCCAGCAGTCCTCGGCGTCGGCTAGCGGGGGACAATGAGCAGTTCTTC	CASSPRRRLAGDNEQFF
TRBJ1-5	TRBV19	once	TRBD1	TGTGCCAGTAGTGCCCCTCAGACAGGGGCCTTCAATCAGCCCCAGCATTTT	CASSAPQTGAFNQPQHF
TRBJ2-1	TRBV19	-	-	TGTGCCAGTAACCCCAGGGGCAGGGGCGATGAGCAGTTCTTC	CASNPRGRGDEQFF
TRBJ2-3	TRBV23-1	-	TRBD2	TGCGCCAGCAGTCAATCTACTAGCGGGGGGTCCAATTCGGCGTATTTT	CASSQSTSGGSNSAYF
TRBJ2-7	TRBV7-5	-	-	TGTGCCAGAAGCTTAGCGTCGGGACAGGGAAGACCCTCCTACGAGCAGTACTTC	CARSLASGQGRPSYEQYF
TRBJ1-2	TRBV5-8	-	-	TGTGCCAGCAGCCTACCGCGGGCAGGAAACTTTAACTATGGCTACACCTTC	CASSLPRAGNFNYGYTF
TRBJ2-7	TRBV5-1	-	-	TGCGCCAGCAGCTTGGCCCCGACTTCCCCCTACGAGCAGTGCTTC	CASSLAPTSPYEQCF